A single sample gave rise to the 22 T cell receptor beta chains below, sequenced in a study of beta chain features in type 1 diabetes. Sequencing targeted expressed TCRB transcripts, as all isolated RNA had been reverse transcribed. TCRdb's table, derived via immunoSEQ multiplex PCR, lists solely in-frame clones and lacks some. The table records 200,000 to 300,000 clones, roughly 15% of them present only once. The sample taken for sequencing was naive CD4+ T cells from blood. These receptors all come from a woman aged 40 to 50 in good health.

This clone occurred a few times. The CDR3 sequence: CASRGPRTGGGYTF. CDR3 DNA: TGTGCCAGCAGGGGCCCCCGGACAGGGGGAGGCTACACCTTC. The V and J genes are TRBV6-4 and TRBJ1-2; 10 bases are a match to TRBD1. Germline V gene sequence: CDR1 MRHNA, CDR2 SNTAGT. This CDR3 spans 14 amino acids. Trimming cost V 6 bases and J 8 bases; bases outside gene matches: 9.

This chain joins TRBV6-1 and TRBJ1-2; D perhaps matches TRBD1 (6 bases). Trimming took 8 bases from V and 4 from J, leaving 11 bases between them. This CDR3 is built from 12 residues. The germline gives CDR1 MNHNS, CDR2 SASEGT. The CDR3 nucleotides are TGTGCCAGCGTCGGACAGTCCTATGGCTACACCTTC. Protein sequence: CASVGQSYGYTF.

This rearrangement joins TRBV2 to TRBJ1-6; D might be TRBD1 (6 bases). This CDR3 spans 13 amino acids. CDR1 is SNHLY, CDR2 FYNNEI, per germline. The V gene lost 8 bases and the J gene lost 8 bases, with 13 bases spanning the gap. The CDR3 is CASRTAGDSPLHF. The DNA for the CDR3 is TGTGCCAGCCGGACAGCGGGGGATTCACCCCTCCACTTT.

The sample holds a few counts of this clone. The V call is TRBV4-3, the J call TRBJ1-5; D call uncertain. The CDR3 extends over 16 amino acids. The germline V and J ends were trimmed by 1 base and 2 bases, with 12 bases remaining between them. Germline V gene data show CDR1 as LGHNA and CDR2 as YSLEER. The CDR3 spells CASSQGGGVGNQPQHF. As DNA, the CDR3 is TGCGCCAGCAGCCAAGGGGGAGGTGTGGGCAATCAGCCCCAGCATTTT.

This clone was detected only a few times. The chain uses TRBV29-1 and TRBJ1-5; D is unresolved. Germline V lookup: CDR1 SQVTM, CDR2 ANQGSEA. V was cut by 4 bases and J by 7 bases, with 11 bases left in between. The CDR3 totals 12 residues. Here the CDR3 DNA reads TGCAGCGTTGGAGACCAGAACCAGCCCCAGCATTTT. Translating gives CSVGDQNQPQHF.

The genes are TRBV10-3 and TRBJ2-7; 10 bases match TRBD1. J gave up 6 bases and V 0 bases, and 5 bases lay outside the gene matches. This CDR3 is built from 15 residues. The germline V gene encodes CDR1 ENHRY and CDR2 SYGVKD. CDR3 coding DNA: TGTGCCATCAGTGAGTCAAGGACAGGGGGTCGCGAGCAGTACTTC. The encoded protein is CAISESRTGGREQYF.

V and J are TRBV6-1 and TRBJ2-1; 14 bases are a match to TRBD2. Unmatched junction bases numbered 3, after V lost 1 base and J lost 16 bases. The CDR3 consists of 13 residues. Germline V gives CDR1 MNHNS, CDR2 SASEGT. CDR3: CASSEGGTSGGFF. The CDR3 DNA is TGTGCCAGCAGTGAAGGTGGGACTAGCGGGGGTTTCTTC.

The rearrangement links TRBV9 to TRBJ1-1; D is perhaps TRBD1 (6 bases). Germline CDR1 reads SGDLS; CDR2 reads YYNGEE. Trimming took off 7 bases at V and 8 bases at J, with 15 bases between the two ends. The CDR3 spans 12 residues. The CDR3 bases are TGTGCCAGCTCCCGGACAGAGAGGGAAGCTTTCTTT. Translated, it gives CASSRTEREAFF.

The V call is TRBV9, the J call TRBJ2-2; 11 bases fit TRBD2. The ends lost 3 bases at V and 5 bases at J; junction bases unmatched: 6. The CDR3 is made up of 16 amino acids. Looked up from germline, CDR1 is SGDLS and CDR2 is YYNGEE. As DNA, the CDR3 is TGTGCCAGCAGCGCCCGGGTAGCGGGGGGGACCGGGGAGCTGTTTTTT. It codes for CASSARVAGGTGELFF.

This clone has just a few counts. V gene TRBV9 combines with J gene TRBJ2-5, with D maybe TRBD2 (6 bases). This CDR3 region has 13 residues. Germline CDR1 reads SGDLS; CDR2 reads YYNGEE. Trimming took off 3 bases at V and 5 bases at J, with 11 bases between the two ends. CDR3 loop: CASSGVRGETQYF. In nucleotides, the CDR3 is TGTGCCAGCAGCGGCGTCCGGGGGGAGACCCAGTACTTC.

The V gene is TRBV6-4, the J gene TRBJ1-2, with a tentative D call TRBD1 (6 bases). Per germline, CDR1 MRHNA and CDR2 SNTAGT. CDR3 length equals 16 residues. Between the trimmed V and J ends, which lost 7 bases and 4 bases, there was a span of 22 bases. The CDR3 spells CASTQDSVVGRYGYTF. Written as DNA, the CDR3 is TGTGCCAGCACTCAGGACAGCGTCGTAGGGCGCTATGGCTACACCTTC.

The V and J genes are TRBV29-1 and TRBJ1-2; 9 positions agree with TRBD1. Germline CDR1 is SQVTM and CDR2 is ANQGSEA. V was pared by 7 bases and J by 8 bases, with 11 bases of the junction left unmatched. The CDR3 sequence is 13 residues long. Here the CDR3 reads CSATRTGDGGYTF. In nucleotides, the CDR3 is TGCAGCGCTACGCGGACAGGGGACGGGGGCTACACCTTC.

This clone was seen more than once but under ten times. This rearrangement joins TRBV6-6 to TRBJ1-1, with unresolved D. Per germline, CDR1 MNHNY and CDR2 SVGAGI (reference sequence). The CDR3 runs to 12 residues. The ends were cut back, 2 bases at V and 7 bases at J, with 8 bases in the middle. This chain's CDR3 is CASSYGQNEAFF. DNA of the CDR3: TGTGCCAGCAGTTACGGGCAGAATGAAGCTTTCTTT.

The V gene is TRBV7-2, the J gene TRBJ2-7; tentative D call: TRBD2 (6 bases). The CDR3 totals 14 residues. Trimming took 5 bases from V and 4 from J, leaving 15 bases between them. Germline values: CDR1 SGHTA, CDR2 FQGNSA. The CDR3 sequence is CASSGGAAPYEQYF. DNA for the CDR3: TGTGCCAGCAGCGGCGGGGCCGCCCCATACGAGCAGTACTTC. Together with reference TRBV7-2 and TRBJ2-7, the CDR3 gives the full variable domain: GAGVSQSPSNKVTEKGKDVELRCDPISGHTALYWYRQSLGQGLEFLIYFQGNSAPDKSGLPSDRFSAERTGGSVSTLTIQRTQQEDSAVYLCASSGGAAPYEQYFGPGTRLTVT.

The chain combines TRBV2 with TRBJ2-1; 12 nucleotides match TRBD2. The V gene's germline CDR1 is SNHLY and CDR2 FYNNEI. Trimming at V came to 3 bases and at J to 9 bases, leaving 3 bases not matched to a gene. This CDR3 spans 14 amino acids. CDR3 nucleotides: TGTGCCAGCAGTGACCCTAGCGGGGGGGCTGAGCAGTTCTTC. It encodes CASSDPSGGAEQFF.

The CDR3 DNA is TGTGCCAGCAGGGTACTAGCGGGGCTCACAGATACGCAGTATTTT. This encodes CASRVLAGLTDTQYF. The V call is TRBV6-9, the J call TRBJ2-3, with 10 bases lining up with TRBD2. Per the germline V gene, CDR1 is MNHGY and CDR2 is SVAAGI. The length of the CDR3 is 15 residues. V lost 6 bases, J lost 2 bases, and 5 bases stayed unmatched.

This clone was seen a handful of times. The CDR3 spells CASSRGTAGANVLTF. In DNA form, the CDR3 reads TGTGCCAGCTCGCGTGGTACGGCTGGGGCCAACGTCCTGACTTTC. The J gene is TRBJ2-6, the V gene TRBV18, with D hard to call. Germline CDR1 is KGHSH and CDR2 is LQKENI. V lost 6 bases and J 2 bases, leaving 11 bases between the germline ends. CDR3 length: 15 residues.

This clone was observed a handful of times. The gene calls are TRBV7-2 and TRBJ2-2; 11 positions match TRBD2. The CDR3 covers 19 residues. V lost 5 bases, J lost 4 bases, and 15 bases stayed unmatched. Germline values: CDR1 SGHTA, CDR2 FQGNSA. The CDR3 DNA sequence: TGTGCCAGCAGCCCACGACCGCCGGGACTAGCGGTTGGCACCGGGGAGCTGTTTTTT. It translates to CASSPRPPGLAVGTGELFF.

The chain employs TRBV18 and TRBJ2-7, with 10 nucleotides matching TRBD1. Losses at the gene ends were 3 bases for V and 4 bases for J; bases not matched to a gene: 6. Germline CDR1 is KGHSH and CDR2 is LQKENI. CDR3 size: 15 residues. CDR3 sequence: CASSPPGQGRYEQYF. The CDR3 bases are TGTGCCAGCTCACCCCCGGGACAGGGGAGGTACGAGCAGTACTTC.

This clone occurred a few times. The chain joins TRBV19 to TRBJ2-3, with D maybe TRBD1 (6 bases). Germline CDR1 reads LNHDA; CDR2 reads SQIVND (reference sequence). The CDR3 consists of 15 residues. V dropped 6 bases and J dropped 1 base, with 14 bases sitting between them. CDR3 bases: TGTGCCAGTAGCCGAACAGGGTTGGGCACAGATACGCAGTATTTT. This codes for CASSRTGLGTDTQYF.

This rearrangement joins TRBV4-3 to TRBJ1-2; D is perhaps TRBD1 (5 bases). The CDR3 loop spans 15 amino acids. Between the trimmed V and J ends, which lost 0 bases and 6 bases, there was a span of 14 bases. Germline CDR1 and CDR2: LGHNA and YSLEER. The CDR3 loop is CASSQEIGGVNGYTF. The DNA of the CDR3 is TGCGCCAGCAGCCAAGAGATAGGAGGGGTAAATGGCTACACCTTC.

This clone was found a few times. This rearrangement joins TRBV1 to TRBJ2-7; the table's D call of TRBD2 was not tested on the DNA. TRBV1 counts as a pseudogene. The CDR3 sequence is 17 residues long. The CDR3 here is CTSSQAGTSGGIYEQYF. The CDR3 DNA sequence: TGCACCAGCAGCCAAGCCGGAACTAGCGGGGGAATTTACGAGCAGTACTTC.